The 10 T cell receptor beta chains below all came from one sample that was sequenced in a study of blood T cell repertoires in COVID-19 (dated by TCRdb to about 2020). The method behind the library was the immunoSEQ multiplex PCR assay. TCRdb mirrors the immuneACCESS table, restricted to in-frame sequences. Some clones are absent from its copies; in checked studies, under half trace to an unresolved V gene, and the reason for the others is unknown. In all, the sample holds 250,000 to 300,000 clones, and approximately 85% of those were seen once. In total, the top ten clones hold approximately 11% of the sample. Sequencing used peripheral blood. Receptors were obtained from a woman between 70 and 85 years old with acute or convalescent COVID-19.

In its sample, this clone was seen once. V gene TRBV7-9 combines with J gene TRBJ1-4; D is possibly TRBD1 (5 bases). Germline CDR1 SEHNR, CDR2 FQNEAQ (reference sequence). CDR3 length equals 15 residues. V lost 6 bases and J 3 bases, leaving 14 bases between the germline ends. The CDR3 is CASRLTGTSNEKLFF. The DNA of the CDR3 is TGTGCCAGCAGGCTGACTGGGACTTCTAATGAAAAACTGTTTTTT. Drawing the rest from reference TRBV7-9 and TRBJ1-4, the complete variable domain is DTGVSQNPRHKITKRGQNVTFRCDPISEHNRLYWYRQTLGQGPEFLTYFQNEAQLEKSRLLSDRFSAERPKGSFSTLEIQRTEQGDSAMYLCASRLTGTSNEKLFFGSGTQLSVL.

The genes are TRBV5-1 and TRBJ2-2; 7 bases agree with TRBD1. The V gene end was trimmed by 4 bases and the J gene end by 5 bases; junction bases not matched to a gene: 5. The germline CDR1 and CDR2 sequences are SGHRS and YFSETQ. The CDR3 loop spans 14 amino acids. In DNA form, the CDR3 reads TGCGCCAGCAGCCGGCGACAGGGAACCGGGGAGCTGTTTTTT. It codes for CASSRRQGTGELFF. Drawing the rest from reference TRBV5-1 and TRBJ2-2, the complete variable domain is KAGVTQTPRYLIKTRGQQVTLSCSPISGHRSVSWYQQTPGQGLQFLFEYFSETQRNKGNFPGRFSGRQFSNSRSEMNVSTLELGDSALYLCASSRRQGTGELFFGEGSRLTVL.

This clone came up a few times. Germline and junction disagree at one end, which may indicate a read error. The V gene is TRBV6-5, the J gene TRBJ1-6; D gene unclear. The germline V gene encodes CDR1 MNHEY and CDR2 SVGAGI. The CDR3 has 13 amino acids. CDR3 sequence: CASSYSYNSPLHF. The CDR3 nucleotides are TGTGCCAGCAGCTACTCCTATAATTCACCCCTCCACTTT.

The V call is TRBV19, the J call TRBJ2-1, with 10 bases lining up with TRBD1. Losses at the gene ends were 6 bases for V and 8 bases for J; bases not matched to a gene: 7. The CDR3 is 14 amino acids. Germline V gene data show CDR1 as LNHDA and CDR2 as SQIVND (reference sequence). The CDR3 DNA sequence: TGTGCCAGTAGGCCGACAGGGGGCCTAGATGAGCAGTTCTTC. Translated: CASRPTGGLDEQFF.

J is TRBJ1-1 and V is TRBV2; no definite D call. This CDR3 region has 14 residues. V dropped 3 bases and J dropped 4 bases, with 12 bases sitting between them. CDR1 SNHLY and CDR2 FYNNEI come from the germline V gene. In DNA, the CDR3 is TGTGCCAGCAGTGACCCCTGGGGAGGCACTGAAGCTTTCTTT. Its protein is CASSDPWGGTEAFF.

V usage is TRBV7-3 and J usage is TRBJ2-5; perhaps TRBD2 as D (6 bases). Per the germline V gene, CDR1 is SGHTA and CDR2 is FQGTGA. The CDR3 spans 13 residues. V lost 2 bases to trimming and J lost 3 bases, with 7 bases between them. CDR3 residues: CASSLGGKETQYF. The CDR3, as DNA: TGTGCCAGCAGCTTAGGGGGGAAAGAGACCCAGTACTTC.

To note about this clone: Other DNA sequences from this sample encode an identical CDR3 as well. The chain employs TRBV3-1 (or the pseudogene TRBV3-2) and TRBJ2-1, with 13 bases fitting TRBD2. Germline values: CDR1 LGHDT, CDR2 YNNKEL (reference sequence). Trimming took 3 bases from V and 0 from J; bases not matched to a gene: 5. The CDR3 contains 18 residues. CDR3 sequence (DNA): TGTGCCAGCAGCCAGACTAGCGGGGGGCTCAGCTCCTACAATGAGCAGTTCTTC. It codes for CASSQTSGGLSSYNEQFF.

The chain carries TRBV6-2 or TRBV6-3 and TRBJ2-1, with TRBD1 identical over 9 bases. In germline, CDR1 is MNHEY, CDR2 SVGEGT. The J segment lost 7 bases and the V segment lost 7 bases, leaving 11 bases of the junction unmatched. This CDR3 region has 15 residues. The CDR3 region has the DNA TGTGCCAGCACCCCCGGAGGGACAGGGAAAAATGAGCAGTTCTTC. Translation: CASTPGGTGKNEQFF.

The J gene is TRBJ1-2, the V gene TRBV2, with a possible D match to TRBD1 (5 bases). Trimming shortened V by 1 base and J by 7 bases, and 13 bases separated the two germline ends. Germline V gives CDR1 SNHLY, CDR2 FYNNEI. This CDR3 region has 14 residues. CDR3 residues: CASSEEGTVLGYTF. In DNA, the CDR3 is TGTGCCAGCAGTGAAGAGGGGACTGTTCTTGGCTACACCTTC.

The CDR3 DNA reads as TGTGCCAGCAGTTTATTCACTAGCGGGGACACAGATACGCAGTATTTT. It translates to CASSLFTSGDTDTQYF. The chain joins TRBV27 to TRBJ2-3; 10 nucleotides match TRBD2. The germline V gene has CDR1 MNHEY and CDR2 SMNVEV (reference sequence). The V segment lost 1 base and the J segment 2 bases; nucleotides outside the gene matches: 3. The CDR3 is made up of 16 amino acids.